This paragraph reports one T cell receptor (beta chain). In the authors' methods: The assay estimated nucleated cells by amplifying reference gene primers. Assay: immunoSEQ multiplex PCR; the TCRdb copy retains only in-frame clones and omits some. Clone size and the V and J calls come from that table; the DNA yielded D and trimming. Of 75,000 to 100,000 clones listed, approximately 87% are singletons. This specimen belongs to a study of blood T cell repertoires in COVID-19. Turning to the study itself: Donors in the United States, Italy and Spain gave samples during acute or convalescent COVID-19.

Germline CDR1 is MNHEY and CDR2 is SMNVEV (reference sequence). The CDR3 contains 20 residues. V shed 4 bases, J shed 2 bases, and the junction held 22 bases outside the gene matches. Material: peripheral blood. The receptor comes from a human donor in a cohort sampled during active COVID-19. The V call is TRBV27, the J call TRBJ1-1; 7 positions agree with TRBD1. The CDR3 nucleotides are TGTGCCAGCAGTTCTATACTACTCCCGGGACAGATATTCTCCAACACTGAAGCTTTCTTT. Its protein is CASSSILLPGQIFSNTEAFF.